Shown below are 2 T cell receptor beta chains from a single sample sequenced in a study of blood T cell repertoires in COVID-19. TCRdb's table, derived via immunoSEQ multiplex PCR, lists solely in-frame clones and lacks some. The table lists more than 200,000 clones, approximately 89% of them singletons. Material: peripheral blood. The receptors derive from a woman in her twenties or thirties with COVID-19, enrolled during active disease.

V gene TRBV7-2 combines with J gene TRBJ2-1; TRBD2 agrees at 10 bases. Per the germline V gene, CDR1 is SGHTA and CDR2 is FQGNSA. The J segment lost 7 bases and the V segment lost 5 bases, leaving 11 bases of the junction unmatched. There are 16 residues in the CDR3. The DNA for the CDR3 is TGTGCCAGCAGCCTTGAGATAGCGGGGGGCGCAAATGAGCAGTTCTTC. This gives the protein CASSLEIAGGANEQFF. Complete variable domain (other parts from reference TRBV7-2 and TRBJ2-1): GAGVSQSPSNKVTEKGKDVELRCDPISGHTALYWYRQSLGQGLEFLIYFQGNSAPDKSGLPSDRFSAERTGGSVSTLTIQRTQQEDSAVYLCASSLEIAGGANEQFFGPGTRLTVL.

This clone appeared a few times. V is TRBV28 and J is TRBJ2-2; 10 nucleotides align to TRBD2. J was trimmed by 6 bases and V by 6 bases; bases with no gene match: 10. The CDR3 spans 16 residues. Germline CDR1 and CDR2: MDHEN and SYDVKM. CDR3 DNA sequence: TGTGCCAGCAGCCCGACCGGGACTAGCGATCCCGGGGAGCTGTTTTTT. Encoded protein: CASSPTGTSDPGELFF.